The clone carrying this T cell receptor (beta chain) was recorded only once. The antigen is unknown. Using immunoSEQ multiplex PCR, the repertoire was profiled, and TCRdb retains in-frame clones only, with some absent. Of some 70,000 clones listed, roughly nine tenths are singletons. The CDR3 runs to 15 residues. With 4 bases removed from V and 8 bases from J, the gap between germline ends came to 21 bases. Per germline, CDR1 SGDLS and CDR2 YYNGEE. The data are from a study of T cell clones after liver transplantation. Study details: Liver transplant recipients had immunosuppression withdrawal attempted within 2 years. Until 12-24 months post-transplant, subjects got standard immunosuppression and no induction.

Study results and caveats: Small, mixed patient groups and varying post-transplant times limit these conclusions. A larger donor-reactive than third-party decline suggested partial antigen-specific deletion.

The TCR was taken from a human donor who received a liver transplant. J is TRBJ1-2 and V is TRBV9, with a weak D call TRBD1 (5 bases). The specimen was CD4+ T cells from blood, collected before liver transplant. The CDR3, as DNA: TGTGCCAGCAGCCTAATCGACGAGGGGTCGGGAGGCTACACCTTC. This translates into CASSLIDEGSGGYTF.